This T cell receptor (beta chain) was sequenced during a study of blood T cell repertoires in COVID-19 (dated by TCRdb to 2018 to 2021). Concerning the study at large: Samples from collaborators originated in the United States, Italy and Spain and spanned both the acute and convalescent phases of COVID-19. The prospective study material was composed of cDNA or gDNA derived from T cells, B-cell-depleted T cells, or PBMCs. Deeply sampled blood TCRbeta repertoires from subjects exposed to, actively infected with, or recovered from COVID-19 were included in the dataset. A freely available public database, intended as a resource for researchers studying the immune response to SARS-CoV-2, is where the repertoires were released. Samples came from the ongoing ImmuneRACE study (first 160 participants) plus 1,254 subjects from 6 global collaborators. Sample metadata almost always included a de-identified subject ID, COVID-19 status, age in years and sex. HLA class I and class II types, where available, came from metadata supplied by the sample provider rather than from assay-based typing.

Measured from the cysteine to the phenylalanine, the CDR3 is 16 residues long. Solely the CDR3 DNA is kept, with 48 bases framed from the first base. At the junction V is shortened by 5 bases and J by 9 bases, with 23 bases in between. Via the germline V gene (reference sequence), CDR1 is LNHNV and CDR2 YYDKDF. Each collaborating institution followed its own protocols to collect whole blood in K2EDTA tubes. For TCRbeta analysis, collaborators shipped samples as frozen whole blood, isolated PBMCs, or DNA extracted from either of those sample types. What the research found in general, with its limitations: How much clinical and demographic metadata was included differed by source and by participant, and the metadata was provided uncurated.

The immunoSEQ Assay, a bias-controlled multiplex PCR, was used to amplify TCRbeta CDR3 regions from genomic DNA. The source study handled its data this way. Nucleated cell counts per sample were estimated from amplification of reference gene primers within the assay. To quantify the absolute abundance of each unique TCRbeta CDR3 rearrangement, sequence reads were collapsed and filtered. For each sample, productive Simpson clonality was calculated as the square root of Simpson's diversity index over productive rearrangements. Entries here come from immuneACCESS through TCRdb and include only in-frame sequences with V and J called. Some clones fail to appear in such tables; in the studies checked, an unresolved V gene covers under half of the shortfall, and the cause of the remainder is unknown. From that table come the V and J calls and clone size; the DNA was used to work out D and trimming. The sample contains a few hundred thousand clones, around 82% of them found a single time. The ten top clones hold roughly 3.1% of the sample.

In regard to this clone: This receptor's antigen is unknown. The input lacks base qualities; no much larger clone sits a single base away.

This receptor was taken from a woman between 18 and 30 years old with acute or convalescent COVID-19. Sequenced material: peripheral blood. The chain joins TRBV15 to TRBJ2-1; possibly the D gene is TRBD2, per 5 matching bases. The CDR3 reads CATSPTGSSAFFEQFF. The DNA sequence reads TGTGCCACCAGCCCGACGGGGTCGTCGGCTTTCTTTGAGCAGTTCTTC.